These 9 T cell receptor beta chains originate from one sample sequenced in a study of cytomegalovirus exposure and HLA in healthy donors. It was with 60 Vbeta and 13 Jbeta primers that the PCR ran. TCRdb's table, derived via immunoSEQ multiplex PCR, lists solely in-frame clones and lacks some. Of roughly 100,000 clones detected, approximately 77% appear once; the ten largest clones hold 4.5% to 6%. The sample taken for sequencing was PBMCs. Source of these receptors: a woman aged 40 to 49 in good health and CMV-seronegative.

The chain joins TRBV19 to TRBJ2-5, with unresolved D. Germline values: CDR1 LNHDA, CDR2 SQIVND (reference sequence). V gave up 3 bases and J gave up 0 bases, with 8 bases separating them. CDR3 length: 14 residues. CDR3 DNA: TGTGCCAGTAGTATCTACGGGTACCAAGAGACCCAGTACTTC. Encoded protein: CASSIYGYQETQYF.

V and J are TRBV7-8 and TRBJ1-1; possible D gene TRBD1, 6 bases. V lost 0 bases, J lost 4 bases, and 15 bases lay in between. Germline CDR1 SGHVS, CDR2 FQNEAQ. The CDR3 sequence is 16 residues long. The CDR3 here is CASSLAPYRVPTEAFF. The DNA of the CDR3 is TGTGCCAGCAGCTTAGCCCCCTACAGGGTCCCCACTGAAGCTTTCTTT.

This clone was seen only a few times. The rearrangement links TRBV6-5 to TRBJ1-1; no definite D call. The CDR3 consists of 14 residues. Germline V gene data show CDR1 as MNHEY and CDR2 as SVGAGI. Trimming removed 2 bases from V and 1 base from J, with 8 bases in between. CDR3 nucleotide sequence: TGTGCCAGCAGTTACCATACTGGGAACACTGAAGCTTTCTTT. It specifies CASSYHTGNTEAFF.

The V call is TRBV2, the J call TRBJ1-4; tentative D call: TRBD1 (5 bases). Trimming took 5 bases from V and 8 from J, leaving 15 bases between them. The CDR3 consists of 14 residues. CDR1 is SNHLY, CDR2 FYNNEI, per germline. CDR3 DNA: TGTGCCAGCAGTTCGACAGCCCTGGGGGAAAAACTGTTTTTT. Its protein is CASSSTALGEKLFF.

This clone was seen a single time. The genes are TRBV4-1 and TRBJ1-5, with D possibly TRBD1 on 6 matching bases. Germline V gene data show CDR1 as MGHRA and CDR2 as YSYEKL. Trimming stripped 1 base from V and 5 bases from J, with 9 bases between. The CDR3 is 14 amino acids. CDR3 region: CASSQGQGHQPQHF. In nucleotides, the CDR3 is TGCGCCAGCAGCCAAGGGCAGGGGCATCAGCCCCAGCATTTT.

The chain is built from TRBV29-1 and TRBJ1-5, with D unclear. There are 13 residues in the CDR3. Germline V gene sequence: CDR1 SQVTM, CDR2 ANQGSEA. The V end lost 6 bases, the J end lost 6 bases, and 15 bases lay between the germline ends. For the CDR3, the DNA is TGCAGCGTAGCTGGGAGTGAAAGTCAGCCCCAGCATTTT. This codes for CSVAGSESQPQHF.

This chain's CDR3 is CASNGLALGYEQYF. The CDR3 DNA follows: TGTGCCAGCAATGGACTAGCTCTGGGCTACGAGCAGTACTTC. The chain recombines TRBV2 with TRBJ2-7; TRBD2 agrees at 8 bases. CDR1 SNHLY and CDR2 FYNNEI come from the germline V gene. The CDR3 runs to 14 residues. The ends lost 7 bases at V and 3 bases at J; junction bases unmatched: 8.

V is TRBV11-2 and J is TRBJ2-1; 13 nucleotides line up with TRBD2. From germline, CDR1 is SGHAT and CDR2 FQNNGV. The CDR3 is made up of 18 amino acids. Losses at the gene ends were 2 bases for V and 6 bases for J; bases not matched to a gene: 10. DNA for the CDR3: TGTGCCAGCAGCTTAACCACTAGCGGGGGGGCCTTATCCAATGAGCAGTTCTTC. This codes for CASSLTTSGGALSNEQFF.

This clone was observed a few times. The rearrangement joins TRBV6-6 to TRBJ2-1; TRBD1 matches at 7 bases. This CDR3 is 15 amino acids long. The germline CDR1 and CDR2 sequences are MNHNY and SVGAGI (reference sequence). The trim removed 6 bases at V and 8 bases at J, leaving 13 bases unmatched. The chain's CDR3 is CASSYEEGASYEQFF. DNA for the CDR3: TGTGCCAGCAGCTACGAAGAGGGGGCGAGCTATGAGCAGTTCTTC.